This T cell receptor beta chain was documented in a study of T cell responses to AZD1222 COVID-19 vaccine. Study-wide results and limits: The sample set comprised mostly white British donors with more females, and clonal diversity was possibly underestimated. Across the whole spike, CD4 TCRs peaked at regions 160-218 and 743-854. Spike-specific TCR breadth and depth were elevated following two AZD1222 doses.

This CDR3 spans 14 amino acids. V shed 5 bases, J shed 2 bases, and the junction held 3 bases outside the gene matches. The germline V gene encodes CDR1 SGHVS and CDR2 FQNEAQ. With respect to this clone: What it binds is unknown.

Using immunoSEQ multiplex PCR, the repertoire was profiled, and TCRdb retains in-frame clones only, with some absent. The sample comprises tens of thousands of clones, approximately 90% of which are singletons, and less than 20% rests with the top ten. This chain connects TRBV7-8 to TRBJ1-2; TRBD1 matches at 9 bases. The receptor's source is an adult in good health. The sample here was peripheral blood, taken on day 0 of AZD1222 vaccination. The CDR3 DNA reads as TGTGCCAGCAGCCTAGGACAGGGGAACTATGGCTACACCTTC. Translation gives CASSLGQGNYGYTF.